These 23 T cell receptor beta chains share one sample of origin, sequenced in a study of T cell changes during pregnancy in multiple sclerosis. Profiling relied on immunoSEQ multiplex PCR, and the TCRdb table lists in-frame clones only, not all of them. This table has over 85,000 clones, about 91% appearing once. The input for sequencing was peripheral blood, taken in the first trimester of pregnancy. The receptors were sampled from a female donor in good health, enrolled as a control in a pregnancy study.

The chain couples TRBV2 to TRBJ1-3; tentatively, D is TRBD1 (6 bases). The CDR3 loop spans 15 amino acids. The germline V gene has CDR1 SNHLY and CDR2 FYNNEI. V was shortened by 3 bases and J by 0 bases, with 9 bases between the two germline ends. CDR3 bases: TGTGCCAGCAGTGACGGGACAAGCTCTGGAAACACCATATATTTT. It encodes CASSDGTSSGNTIYF. The full variable domain, rest sourced from reference TRBV2 and TRBJ1-3, is EPEVTQTPSHQVTQMGQEVILRCVPISNHLYFYWYRQILGQKVEFLVSFYNNEISEKSEIFDDQFSVERPDGSNFTLKIRSTKLEDSAMYFCASSDGTSSGNTIYFGEGSWLTVV.

The sample holds a few counts of this clone. The gene calls are TRBV27 and TRBJ1-6; TRBD1 agrees at 8 bases. This CDR3 region has 14 residues. V gave up 5 bases and J gave up 11 bases; unmatched junction bases: 8. Germline values: CDR1 MNHEY, CDR2 SMNVEV (reference sequence). The DNA of the CDR3 is TGTGCCAGCAGTGGACAGGGCCCTAGGGCACCCCTCCACTTT. Encoded protein: CASSGQGPRAPLHF.

The rearrangement links TRBV5-1 to TRBJ2-7, with 8 bases fitting TRBD1. This CDR3 has 15 residues. Germline CDR1 reads SGHRS; CDR2 reads YFSETQ. The ends lost 2 bases at V and 2 bases at J; junction bases unmatched: 6. The CDR3 nucleotides read TGCGCCAGCAGCTTAAACAGGGGGAGCGCCTACGAGCAGTACTTC. This sequence encodes CASSLNRGSAYEQYF.

The chain carries TRBV5-1 and TRBJ1-3; D possibly corresponds to TRBD1 (5 bases). The CDR3 sequence is 14 residues long. CDR1 is SGHRS and CDR2 is YFSETQ in the germline V gene. With 4 bases removed from V and 4 bases from J, the gap between germline ends came to 12 bases. This chain's CDR3 is CASSPGDAGNTIYF. CDR3 DNA: TGCGCCAGCAGCCCGGGGGACGCCGGAAACACCATATATTTT.

The chain couples TRBV4-1 to TRBJ2-7; no definite D call. The CDR3 is made up of 13 amino acids. In germline, CDR1 is MGHRA, CDR2 YSYEKL. V was trimmed by 1 base and J by 2 bases, leaving 6 bases between them. The CDR3 sequence is CASSQGEAYEQYF. The CDR3 DNA reads TGCGCCAGCAGCCAAGGCGAAGCCTACGAGCAGTACTTC.

The J gene is TRBJ2-7, the V gene TRBV5-6; 11 bases match TRBD2. Trimming removed 4 bases from V and 7 bases from J; junction bases left unmatched: 7. From germline, CDR1 is SGHDT and CDR2 YYEEEE. The CDR3 length is 14 residues. CDR3 DNA sequence: TGTGCCAGCAGCCTTAGCGGGGGGGCCAATGAGCAGTACTTC. It codes for CASSLSGGANEQYF.

The chain is built from TRBV19 and TRBJ2-7; 7 nucleotides align to TRBD2. The V gene end was trimmed by 7 bases and the J gene end by 0 bases; junction bases not matched to a gene: 6. CDR1 and CDR2 (germline): LNHDA, SQIVND (reference sequence). The CDR3 covers 14 residues. CDR3 sequence reads: CASNQGGGSYEQYF. The CDR3 region has the DNA TGTGCCAGTAATCAAGGCGGGGGCTCCTACGAGCAGTACTTC.

V usage is TRBV7-9 and J usage is TRBJ2-7, with 7 bases that match TRBD1. Germline V gene lookup returns CDR1 SEHNR and CDR2 FQNEAQ (reference sequence). The CDR3 covers 13 residues. V trimming: 1 base; J trimming: 7 bases; junction bases outside the gene matches: 4. CDR3 nucleotide sequence: TGTGCCAGCAGCTTAGTGGGGACAGCAGAGCAGTACTTC. Protein product: CASSLVGTAEQYF.

CDR3 DNA sequence: TGTGCCAGCTCACCCGTCTACGAGCAGTACTTC. As protein: CASSPVYEQYF. J is TRBJ2-7 and V is TRBV18; no clear D gene. CDR1 and CDR2 from the germline V gene are KGHSH and LQKENI. This CDR3 has 11 amino acids. Trimming shortened V by 3 bases and J by 3 bases, and 3 bases separated the two germline ends.

The chain carries TRBV30 and TRBJ2-6; no definite D call. CDR1 is GTSNPN and CDR2 is SVGIG in the germline V gene (reference sequence). CDR3 length equals 15 residues. V was shortened by 6 bases and J by 0 bases, with 12 bases between the two germline ends. For the CDR3, the DNA is TGTGCCTGTGAACAGCCCATCTCTGGGGCCAACGTCCTGACTTTC. Translated, it gives CACEQPISGANVLTF.

The chain employs TRBV11-2 and TRBJ2-7, with D possibly matching TRBD2 (6 bases). CDR1 is SGHAT and CDR2 is FQNNGV in the germline V gene. This CDR3 has 20 residues. The germline V and J ends were trimmed by 0 bases and 7 bases, with 31 bases remaining between them. CDR3 loop: CASSLDRVGSLTGGVLEQYF. CDR3 DNA: TGTGCCAGCAGCTTAGATCGAGTCGGATCCCTAACGGGCGGGGTTTTGGAGCAGTACTTC.

The V and J genes are TRBV9 and TRBJ2-1; D is unclear. CDR3 length: 13 amino acids. Germline CDR1 is SGDLS and CDR2 is YYNGEE. V lost 0 bases to trimming and J lost 5 bases, with 6 bases between them. The CDR3 region is CASSVGANNEQFF. The CDR3 coding sequence is TGTGCCAGCAGCGTAGGAGCGAACAATGAGCAGTTCTTC.

V usage is TRBV5-1 and J usage is TRBJ2-5; 7 positions agree with TRBD2. From germline, CDR1 is SGHRS and CDR2 YFSETQ. The CDR3 loop spans 14 amino acids. With V trimmed by 1 base and J by 3 bases, 3 bases remained unmatched. CDR3: CASSLLLAEETQYF. CDR3 in DNA: TGCGCCAGCAGCTTGCTCCTAGCGGAAGAGACCCAGTACTTC. The whole variable domain, remainder taken from reference TRBV5-1 and TRBJ2-5, is KAGVTQTPRYLIKTRGQQVTLSCSPISGHRSVSWYQQTPGQGLQFLFEYFSETQRNKGNFPGRFSGRQFSNSRSEMNVSTLELGDSALYLCASSLLLAEETQYFGPGTRLLVL.

This chain joins TRBV4-2 and TRBJ2-7; tentatively, D is TRBD2 (5 bases). CDR1 and CDR2 (germline): LGHNA, YNFKEQ. Trimming cost V 0 bases and J 2 bases, with 14 bases left between them. The CDR3 is 16 residues long. The CDR3 here is CASSQDPLGETYEQYF. The CDR3 DNA reads TGTGCCAGCAGCCAAGATCCCCTGGGAGAGACCTACGAGCAGTACTTC.

The rearrangement links TRBV11-2 to TRBJ2-5; D unclear. Trimming removed 0 bases from V and 6 bases from J, with 5 bases in between. The length of the CDR3 is 12 residues. CDR1 and CDR2 (germline): SGHAT, FQNNGV. The CDR3 loop reads CASSLERQTQYF. In nucleotides, the CDR3 is TGTGCCAGCAGCTTAGAGAGGCAGACCCAGTACTTC.

The chain links TRBV11-1 to TRBJ1-1; unclear D gene. CDR3 length: 13 amino acids. V was trimmed by 7 bases and J by 6 bases, leaving 15 bases between them. The germline V gene encodes CDR1 SGHAT and CDR2 FQDESV (reference sequence). CDR3 DNA sequence: TGTGCCAGCACCCCGTGGGAGTACCCTGAAGCTTTCTTT. Translation gives CASTPWEYPEAFF. Drawing the rest from reference TRBV11-1 and TRBJ1-1, the complete variable domain is EAEVAQSPRYKITEKSQAVAFWCDPISGHATLYWYRQILGQGPELLVQFQDESVVDDSQLPKDRFSAERLKGVDSTLKIQPAELGDSAMYLCASTPWEYPEAFFGQGTRLTVV.

There are a few counts of this clone. The genes are TRBV6-5 and TRBJ1-2; 9 positions agree with TRBD1. CDR1 MNHEY and CDR2 SVGAGI come from the germline V gene. The CDR3 has 14 residues. Trimming took 2 bases from V and 5 from J; bases not matched to a gene: 3. The CDR3 DNA reads TGTGCCAGCAGTTACCGGGACAGGGTATATGGCTACACCTTC. Amino acid sequence: CASSYRDRVYGYTF.

This sequence joins TRBV27 and TRBJ1-6; TRBD1 aligns across 9 bases. J gave up 11 bases and V 8 bases, and 19 bases lay outside the gene matches. Germline loops: CDR1 MNHEY, CDR2 SMNVEV (reference sequence). This CDR3 has 17 residues. In nucleotides, the CDR3 is TGTGCCAGCCGGCTAACAGGGGGCGCTTCCCCTTTCGCACCCCTCCACTTT. It specifies CASRLTGGASPFAPLHF.

The rearrangement joins TRBV2 to TRBJ2-1; the match to TRBD2 covers 9 bases. J gave up 6 bases and V 5 bases, and 11 bases lay outside the gene matches. This CDR3 has 16 residues. Germline assignment: CDR1 SNHLY and CDR2 FYNNEI. CDR3 residues: CASSFLSSGAINEQFF. The CDR3 bases are TGTGCCAGCAGTTTCCTCTCTAGCGGGGCCATCAATGAGCAGTTCTTC.

This clone showed up just once. The J gene is TRBJ2-3, the V gene TRBV28; 10 positions agree with TRBD2. The germline CDR1 and CDR2 sequences are MDHEN and SYDVKM. There are 16 residues in the CDR3. Unmatched junction bases numbered 7, after V lost 3 bases and J lost 4 bases. The chain's CDR3 is CASSFQRGGAADTQYF. DNA of the CDR3: TGTGCCAGCAGTTTCCAGCGGGGGGGCGCGGCAGATACGCAGTATTTT.

This chain connects TRBV4-3 to TRBJ1-1; 9 nucleotides line up with TRBD1. In germline, CDR1 is LGHNA, CDR2 YSLEER. Trimming took 0 bases from V and 1 from J; bases not matched to a gene: 3. This CDR3 contains 16 residues. CDR3 in amino acids: CASSQDGTGWNTEAFF. Here the CDR3 DNA reads TGCGCCAGCAGCCAAGATGGGACAGGGTGGAACACTGAAGCTTTCTTT.

This clone occurred a few times. V gene TRBV9 combines with J gene TRBJ2-4; D uncertain. V was cut by 0 bases and J by 2 bases, with 6 bases left in between. CDR1 is SGDLS, CDR2 YYNGEE, per germline. There are 14 residues in the CDR3. CDR3 residues: CASSVEASKNIQYF. The CDR3 DNA reads TGTGCCAGCAGCGTAGAAGCTTCCAAAAACATTCAGTACTTC. Variable domain in full (rest from reference TRBV9 and TRBJ2-4): DSGVTQTPKHLITATGQRVTLRCSPRSGDLSVYWYQQSLDQGLQFLIQYYNGEERAKGNILERFSAQQFPDLHSELNLSSLELGDSALYFCASSVEASKNIQYFGAGTRLSVL.

The V call is TRBV28, the J call TRBJ1-5, with 10 bases aligning to TRBD1. CDR1 MDHEN and CDR2 SYDVKM come from the germline V gene. V gave up 10 bases and J gave up 6 bases; unmatched junction bases: 6. There are 13 residues in the CDR3. Here the CDR3 reads CATDRGQSQPQHF. The CDR3 DNA sequence: TGTGCCACCGACAGGGGGCAAAGTCAGCCCCAGCATTTT.